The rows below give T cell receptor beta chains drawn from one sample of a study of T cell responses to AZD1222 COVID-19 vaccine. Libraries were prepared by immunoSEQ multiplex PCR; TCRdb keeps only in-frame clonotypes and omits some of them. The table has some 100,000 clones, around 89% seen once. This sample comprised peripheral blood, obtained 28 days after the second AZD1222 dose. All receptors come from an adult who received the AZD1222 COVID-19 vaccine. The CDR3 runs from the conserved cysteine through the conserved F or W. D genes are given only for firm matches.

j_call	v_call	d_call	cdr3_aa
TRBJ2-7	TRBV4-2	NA	CASSQGDSYEQYF
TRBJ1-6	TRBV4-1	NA	CASSHRTDGNSPLHF
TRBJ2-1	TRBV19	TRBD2	CASSARGGDYNEQFF
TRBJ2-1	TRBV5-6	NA	CASSAAVDEQFF
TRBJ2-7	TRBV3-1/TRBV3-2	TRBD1	CASSQGQAYEQYF
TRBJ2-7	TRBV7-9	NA	CASSLSRGRLSYEQYF
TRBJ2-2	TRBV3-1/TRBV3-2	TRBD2	CASSQAPGGGAPGELFF
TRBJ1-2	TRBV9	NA	CASSSSGIGEANYGYTF
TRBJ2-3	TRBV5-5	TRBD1	CASSKGTGQQDTQYF
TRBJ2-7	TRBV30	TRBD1	CAWSVDRGGYEQYF
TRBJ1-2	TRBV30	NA	CAWSVLGAWGYTF
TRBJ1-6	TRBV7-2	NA	CASSLVGGRTNSPLHF
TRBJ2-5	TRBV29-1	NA	CSVEGEGKETQYF
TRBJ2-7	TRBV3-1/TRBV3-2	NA	CASSQVGYEQYF
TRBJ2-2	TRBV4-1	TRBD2	CASSQVSSGSDTGELFF
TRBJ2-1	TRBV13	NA	CASRIRSEQFF
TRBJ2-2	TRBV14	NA	CASSRFVTGELFF
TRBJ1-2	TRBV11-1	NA	CASSLVGDGYGYTF
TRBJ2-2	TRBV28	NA	CASRTTGTAGELFF
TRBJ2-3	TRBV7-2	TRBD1	CASRPTGTGTDTQYF
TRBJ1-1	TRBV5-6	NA	CASSKSPVEAFF
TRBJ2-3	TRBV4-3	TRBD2	CASSGVAGVSGTDTQYF
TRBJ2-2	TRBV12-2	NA	CASRTPARINTGELFF
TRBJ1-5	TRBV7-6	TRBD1	CASSQGTGINQPQHF
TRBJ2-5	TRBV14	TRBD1	CASSQEGAGGIKETQYF